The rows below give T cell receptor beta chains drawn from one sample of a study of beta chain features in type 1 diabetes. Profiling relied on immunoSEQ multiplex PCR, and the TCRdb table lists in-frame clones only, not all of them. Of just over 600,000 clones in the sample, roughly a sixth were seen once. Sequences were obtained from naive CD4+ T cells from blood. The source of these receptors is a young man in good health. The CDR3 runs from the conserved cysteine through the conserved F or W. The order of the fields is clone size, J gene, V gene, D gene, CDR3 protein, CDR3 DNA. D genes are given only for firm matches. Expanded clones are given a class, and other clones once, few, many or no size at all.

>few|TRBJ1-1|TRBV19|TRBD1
CASRGTGGNTEAFF
TGTGCCAGTAGGGGGACAGGGGGCAACACTGAAGCTTTCTTT
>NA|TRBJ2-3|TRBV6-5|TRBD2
CASSPRRGATDTQYF
TGTGCCAGCAGCCCCCGGCGGGGGGCAACAGATACGCAGTATTTT
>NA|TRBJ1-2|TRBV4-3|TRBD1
CASSPPGQGGRNGYTF
TGCGCCAGCAGCCCGCCGGGACAGGGTGGAAGGAATGGCTACACCTTC
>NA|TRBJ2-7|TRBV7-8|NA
CASSLVGQGSYEQYF
TGTGCCAGCAGCTTAGTGGGACAAGGGTCCTACGAGCAGTACTTC
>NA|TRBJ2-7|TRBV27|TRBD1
CASSLGTGSYEQYF
TGTGCCAGCAGTTTAGGGACAGGGTCCTACGAGCAGTACTTC
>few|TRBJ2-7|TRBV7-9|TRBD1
CASSLGGQGGYEQYF
TGTGCCAGCAGCTTAGGTGGACAGGGGGGATACGAGCAGTACTTC
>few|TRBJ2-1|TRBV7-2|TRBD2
CASSLRPQGAGEEQFF
TGTGCCAGCAGCTTACGACCCCAGGGCGCGGGGGAAGAGCAGTTCTTC
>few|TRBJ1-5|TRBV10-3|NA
CAISDGPRSQHF
TGTGCCATCAGTGATGGCCCCCGGAGCCAGCATTTT
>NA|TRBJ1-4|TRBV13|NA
CASSLEQGPDLNEKLFF
TGTGCCAGCAGCTTAGAGCAGGGTCCCGATCTTAATGAAAAACTGTTTTTT
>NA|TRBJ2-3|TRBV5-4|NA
CASSLRDTDTQYF
TGTGCCAGCAGCTTGAGGGACACGGATACGCAGTATTTT
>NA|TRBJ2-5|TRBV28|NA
CASSLVGLLKTQYF
TGTGCCAGCAGTTTGGTGGGACTCCTTAAGACCCAGTACTTC
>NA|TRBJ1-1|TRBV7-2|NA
CASSRKGEVEAFF
TGTGCCAGCAGCCGGAAAGGCGAGGTTGAAGCTTTCTTT
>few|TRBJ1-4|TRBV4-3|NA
CASSQTNPGQPNEKLFF
TGCGCCAGCAGCCAAACCAACCCAGGACAGCCGAATGAAAAACTGTTTTTT
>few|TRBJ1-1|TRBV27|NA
CASSFYRNTEAFF
TGTGCCAGCAGTTTCTACAGAAACACTGAAGCTTTCTTT
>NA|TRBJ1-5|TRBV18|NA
CASSPGQMTSQPQHF
TGTGCCAGCTCACCAGGACAGATGACGAGTCAGCCCCAGCATTTT
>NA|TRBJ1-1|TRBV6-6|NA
CAGGTEKGRHTEAFF
TGTGCCGGGGGGACTGAGAAGGGGAGACACACTGAAGCTTTCTTT